This T cell receptor (beta chain) comes out of a study of spatial heterogeneity in lung cancer. TCRdb ran MiXCR on the 5' RACE reads and lists one entry per CDR3 protein. The sample has 3,000 or so distinct CDR3 sequences, 7.5% to 8.5% seen once. This CDR3 has 12 amino acids. Trimming took 9 bases from V and 7 from J, leaving 10 bases between them. Germline loops: CDR1 MNHEY, CDR2 SVGAGI. This clonotype is labeled as medium-sized. Indicated time point: sample taken at primary tumor resection. Samples were donated by 72 untreated early-stage non-small cell lung cancer patients. The clonotype was recovered from a male donor with early-stage non-small cell lung cancer. J is TRBJ1-6 and V is TRBV6-5; no clear D. Material: normal lung tissue next to the tumor, obtained at surgery. The CDR3 here is CASTNTNSPLHF. DNA for the CDR3: TGTGCCAGTACAAATACCAATTCACCCCTCCACTTT.